The clone carrying this TCR beta chain was seen a few times. The antigen remains undetermined. TCRbeta library preparation incorporated unique molecular identifiers. TCRdb reanalysed the PCR reads using MiXCR and keeps one entry per CDR3 protein. The sample holds about 830,000 distinct CDR3 sequences, roughly 15% seen once. From germline, CDR1 is MGHRA and CDR2 YSYEKL. The V end lost 0 bases, the J end lost 3 bases, and 6 bases lay between the germline ends. CDR3 length: 14 residues. This sample was included in a study of T-cell reconstitution after alpha-beta-depleted transplantation in children. Study-wide results and caveats: Several hundred expanded graft clones reportedly were the source of alpha-beta T cells about two months after transplant.

This material consisted of PBMCs, mostly from graft donor cells, taken 360 days after TCRalphabeta/CD19-depleted stem cell transplant. This TCR was sampled from a male patient younger than 18 who had a stem cell transplant for acute lymphoblastic leukemia, so the T cells may come from the graft donor. The chain is built from TRBV4-1 and TRBJ1-5; no clear D. The CDR3 spells CASSQDRFNQPQHF. The CDR3 bases are TGCGCCAGCAGCCAAGATCGCTTCAATCAGCCCCAGCATTTT.